This TCR beta chain was captured in a study of blood T cell repertoires in COVID-19. Under the authors' procedure: Reference gene primers were amplified, and this amplification served to estimate nucleated cell counts. This table comes from immunoSEQ multiplex PCR, and its TCRdb copy is limited to in-frame clones, with some not included. V, J and clone size reflect that table, while D and trimming were determined from the DNA. The sample consists of tens of thousands of clones, less than 85% of them appearing once. The CDR3 is 13 residues long. CDR1 and CDR2 from the germline V gene are SGHRS and YFSETQ. Trimming removed 4 bases at V and 5 bases at J, with 9 bases between.

This receptor was taken from a man aged 60 to 75 with acute or convalescent COVID-19. This chain connects TRBV5-1 to TRBJ2-2; D gene ambiguous. The sequencing sample was made of peripheral blood. The CDR3 DNA follows: TGCGCCAGCAGCATAACATTTACCGGGGAGCTGTTTTTT. Its protein is CASSITFTGELFF. Looking up the rest from reference TRBV5-1 and TRBJ2-2 gives the full variable domain: KAGVTQTPRYLIKTRGQQVTLSCSPISGHRSVSWYQQTPGQGLQFLFEYFSETQRNKGNFPGRFSGRQFSNSRSEMNVSTLELGDSALYLCASSITFTGELFFGEGSRLTVL.